This TCR beta chain is from a study of blood T cell repertoires in COVID-19. Study-level background: Donors in the United States, Italy and Spain gave samples during acute or convalescent COVID-19. PBMCs, B-cell-depleted T cells, or T cells provided the cDNA or gDNA that made up the material.

CDR1 SGHRS and CDR2 YFSETQ come from the germline V gene. The V gene lost 4 bases and the J gene lost 3 bases, with 16 bases spanning the gap. The CDR3 extends over 15 amino acids. This table comes from immunoSEQ multiplex PCR, and its TCRdb copy is limited to in-frame clones, with some not included. Seen here are about 120,000 clones, about three quarters observed once, and the top ten hold more than 0.65%. In this sample, this clone turned up a few times. This receptor was taken from a human donor with acute or convalescent COVID-19. The donor label of this sample is uncertain. Sequencing was performed on peripheral blood. The chain uses TRBV5-1 and TRBJ1-2; a weak D match, TRBD1 (6 bases). DNA for the CDR3: TGCGCCAGCAGCCCGGGACATCCCGGCGACTATGGCTACACCTTC. Encoded protein: CASSPGHPGDYGYTF.